These T cell receptor beta chains were read from a single sample in a study of blood T cell repertoires in COVID-19. Clones were sequenced by immunoSEQ multiplex PCR, and TCRdb holds only the in-frame ones, with some missing. In the table there are 65,000 to 85,000 clones, around 89% of which are singletons. The sample comprised peripheral blood. The source is a human donor in a cohort sampled during active COVID-19. The CDR3 runs from the conserved cysteine through the conserved F or W. The D gene is left open where the match is weak. Part of the rows lack a size; the others show once, few, many or a class for expanded clones.

>TRBV12-5|TRBD1|TRBJ2-7|-
CASGLGTAYEQYF
TGTGCTAGTGGTCTGGGGACAGCTTACGAGCAGTACTTC
>TRBV27|TRBD1|TRBJ1-1|-
CASSPRDRGLGNTEAFF
TGTGCCAGCAGTCCCCGGGACAGGGGGCTGGGGAACACTGAAGCTTTCTTT
>TRBV18|TRBD2|TRBJ2-3|-
CASSPGLAPSTDTQYF
TGTGCCAGCTCCCCCGGACTAGCGCCTTCCACAGATACGCAGTATTTT
>TRBV19|TRBD2|TRBJ2-1|few
CASSTHPGLAGGPGQFF
TGTGCCAGTAGTACTCACCCGGGACTAGCGGGAGGGCCGGGGCAGTTCTTC
>TRBV5-1|-|TRBJ1-5|-
CASSSGGFNQPQHF
TGCGCCAGCAGCTCGGGGGGGTTCAATCAGCCCCAGCATTTT
>TRBV19|TRBD1|TRBJ2-4|-
CASRSTGLAKNIQYF
TGTGCCAGTAGATCGACAGGGCTAGCCAAAAACATTCAGTACTTC
>TRBV12-3/TRBV12-4|-|TRBJ2-7|-
CASTLGLNYEQYF
TGTGCCAGCACCTTGGGACTGAACTACGAGCAGTACTTC
>TRBV12-3/TRBV12-4|TRBD2|TRBJ2-2|-
CASTKTGGGELFF
TGTGCCAGCACTAAAACGGGGGGTGGGGAGCTGTTTTTT
>TRBV19|TRBD2|TRBJ2-1|-
CASSTQGLAGYNEQFF
TGTGCCAGTAGTACGCAGGGACTAGCGGGTTACAATGAGCAGTTCTTC
>TRBV11-2|TRBD1|TRBJ1-2|-
CASSSTDRAVRGYTF
TGTGCCAGCAGCTCAACCGACAGGGCGGTACGTGGCTACACCTTC
>TRBV6-1|-|TRBJ2-1|-
CASSEGAVSYNEQFF
TGTGCCAGCAGTGAAGGGGCAGTTTCCTACAATGAGCAGTTCTTC
>TRBV27|TRBD1|TRBJ2-7|-
CASSLTVSPTGDAYEQYF
TGTGCCAGCAGTTTAACAGTAAGCCCGACAGGGGATGCCTACGAGCAGTACTTC
>TRBV6-6|-|TRBJ2-7|-
CASRSQGSEQYF
TGTGCCAGCAGATCACAGGGCTCCGAGCAGTACTTC
>TRBV3-1/TRBV3-2|-|TRBJ2-1|-
CASSQSRGNSYNEQFF
TGTGCCAGCAGCCAGAGTAGGGGCAACTCCTACAATGAGCAGTTCTTC
>TRBV7-2|-|TRBJ2-3|-
CASSLVNRGLPRGTQYF
TGTGCCAGCAGCTTAGTTAATAGGGGACTCCCACGCGGTACGCAGTATTTT
>TRBV5-6|TRBD2|TRBJ2-7|-
CASSRGSGGAYEQYF
TGTGCCAGCAGCAGGGGCAGCGGGGGGGCCTACGAGCAGTACTTC
>TRBV7-9|-|TRBJ2-5|-
CASSPRGTLQETQYF
TGTGCCAGCAGCCCTAGAGGGACTCTACAAGAGACCCAGTACTTC
>TRBV21-1|-|TRBJ1-1|-
CASSPRGGSMNTEAFF
TGTGCCAGCAGCCCTAGGGGGGGGTCTATGAACACTGAAGCTTTCTTT
>TRBV4-1|TRBD1|TRBJ2-2|-
CASSQDPGGTGELFF
TGCGCCAGCAGCCAAGACCCAGGGGGCACCGGGGAGCTGTTTTTT
>TRBV7-2|TRBD2|TRBJ2-1|-
CASSFGQSGAWNEQFF
TGTGCCAGCAGCTTTGGCCAGAGCGGGGCGTGGAATGAGCAGTTCTTC
>TRBV19|TRBD1|TRBJ2-7|-
CASSTVSDRQTYEQYF
TGTGCCAGTAGTACCGTATCGGACAGGCAAACCTACGAGCAGTACTTC
>TRBV5-1|TRBD1|TRBJ2-7|-
CASSPGTGPSGYEQYF
TGCGCCAGCAGCCCAGGGACAGGGCCGAGTGGGTACGAGCAGTACTTC
>TRBV24-1|-|TRBJ2-5|-
CATSASVGGETQYF
TGTGCCACCAGTGCCTCTGTCGGAGGAGAGACCCAGTACTTC
>TRBV7-2|TRBD1|TRBJ1-3|-
CAGQGAPGNTIYF
TGTGCGGGGCAGGGGGCGCCTGGAAACACCATATATTTT
>TRBV28|TRBD1|TRBJ1-5|-
CASSPGTGDHQPQHF
TGTGCCAGCAGCCCCGGGACAGGGGACCATCAGCCCCAGCATTTT
>TRBV20-1|-|TRBJ2-7|-
CSGDSSYEQYF
TGCAGTGGGGACTCTTCCTACGAGCAGTACTTC
>TRBV7-2|TRBD2|TRBJ2-7|-
CASSLNLNAGTTVFEQYF
TGTGCCAGCAGCTTAAACCTAAACGCCGGGACTACGGTTTTCGAGCAGTACTTC
>TRBV6-1|-|TRBJ1-2|-
CASSDTGSINYGYTF
TGTGCCAGCAGTGATACAGGGAGCATTAACTATGGCTACACCTTC
>TRBV6-2/TRBV6-3|TRBD2|TRBJ2-1|-
CASSYWASGLYNEQFF
TGTGCCAGCAGTTACTGGGCTAGCGGACTATACAATGAGCAGTTCTTC
>TRBV27|TRBD1|TRBJ1-1|-
CASSLSKAGGISGTEAFF
TGTGCCAGCAGTTTATCGAAGGCAGGGGGCATTTCGGGGACTGAAGCTTTCTTT
>TRBV19|-|TRBJ2-2|-
CASRRGGHALGNTGELFF
TGTGCCAGTAGGAGGGGGGGTCACGCCCTGGGGAACACCGGGGAGCTGTTTTTT
>TRBV12-3/TRBV12-4|-|TRBJ2-3|-
CASRLRGLHTQYF
TGTGCCAGCAGATTACGAGGGCTTCATACGCAGTATTTT
>TRBV20-1|TRBD1|TRBJ2-7|-
CSASQPDRVNEQYF
TGCAGTGCTAGTCAGCCGGACAGGGTCAACGAGCAGTACTTC
>TRBV9|-|TRBJ2-1|-
CASSVLGGLYNEQFF
TGTGCCAGCAGCGTCTTGGGCGGACTATACAATGAGCAGTTCTTC
>TRBV14|-|TRBJ1-3|-
CASTGQLISGNTIYF
TGTGCCAGCACAGGACAGCTAATCTCTGGAAACACCATATATTTT
>TRBV12-3/TRBV12-4|-|TRBJ2-7|once
CASSLGRWEQYF
TGTGCCAGCAGTTTAGGGCGGTGGGAGCAGTACTTC
>TRBV5-1|-|TRBJ2-3|-
CASSLGGTHGADTQYF
TGCGCCAGCAGCTTGGGCGGGACTCATGGGGCAGATACGCAGTATTTT
>TRBV28|TRBD1|TRBJ1-1|-
CANGGQGTTEAFF
TGTGCCAACGGGGGACAGGGGACCACTGAAGCTTTCTTT
>TRBV19|-|TRBJ1-5|-
CASSFQQGNQPQHF
TGTGCCAGTAGTTTCCAGCAGGGAAATCAGCCCCAGCATTTT
>TRBV5-4|-|TRBJ2-7|-
CASSRAGQRAYEQYF
TGTGCCAGCAGCCGGGCGGGACAGAGGGCCTACGAGCAGTACTTC
>TRBV9|TRBD2|TRBJ2-1|-
CASSLYIRAGGRNEQFF
TGTGCCAGCAGCCTGTACATTAGAGCGGGAGGGCGGAATGAGCAGTTCTTC
>TRBV24-1|-|TRBJ1-5|-
CATSDNDSQPQHF
TGTGCCACCAGTGACAACGACTCTCAGCCCCAGCATTTT